The source of this T cell receptor beta chain is a study of cytomegalovirus exposure and HLA in healthy donors. As for the study in general: Drawn from HLA-typed donors, about 82 million unique TCRs were held in an early data release.

Study observations and caveats: In a later analysis, the majority of CMV-associated beta chains seemingly showed HLA restriction. In a later analysis, V- and J-gene trimming of beta chains associated with a DCLRE1C missense variant, replicated independently. Among TCR beta chains, those listed as cytomegalovirus-associated numbered under 200.

A remark on this clone: Its matching antigen is unknown.

Per germline, CDR1 MNHEY and CDR2 SVGAGI. The CDR3 totals 13 residues. The ends were cut back, 6 bases at V and 3 bases at J, with 11 bases in the middle. PCR amplification relied on 60 Vbeta primers (plus 13 Jbeta primers). Profiling relied on immunoSEQ multiplex PCR, and the TCRdb table lists in-frame clones only, not all of them. The sample carries about 200,000 clones, 60% to 80% recorded once. The origin of this receptor is a male donor in good health and CMV-seronegative. The chain links TRBV6-5 to TRBJ1-2, with D perhaps TRBD1 (5 bases). The sequenced sample was PBMCs. CDR3 in DNA: TGTGCCAGCAGCGTAGGGGCGGACTATGGCTACACCTTC. Its translation is CASSVGADYGYTF.